The clone carrying this TCR beta chain was observed a single time. Antigen specificity is unknown. This sample was taken from a study of shared clonotypes between healthy human individuals. Findings of the study overall: In a few donors, around 5.5% of naive CD4 clonotypes appeared in common.

The CD4+ fraction was divided into a CD45RA+ naive subset and a CD45RA-negative memory subset. Sequencing was performed with immunoSEQ multiplex PCR; in TCRdb, only in-frame clones are kept and a portion is missing. Among around 2.5 million clones, approximately 93% were seen once, and the ten largest hold roughly 0.39%. Trimming at V came to 0 bases and at J to 9 bases, leaving 7 bases not matched to a gene. The CDR3 covers 15 residues. CDR1 and CDR2 from the germline V gene are SGDLS and YYNGEE. The rearrangement links TRBV9 to TRBJ2-1; TRBD2 aligns across 9 bases. This TCR was sampled from a man between 18 and 35 years old in good health. Some clones in this sample may be carry-over from other donors' samples. Material for sequencing was naive CD4+ T cells from PBMCs. Specified subset: CD45RA+ positively selected. The CDR3 nucleotides read TGTGCCAGCAGCGTAGGTGGGACTAGCATGGTTGAGCAGTTCTTC. Its translation is CASSVGGTSMVEQFF. The complete variable domain, with remaining parts taken from reference TRBV9 and TRBJ2-1, reads DSGVTQTPKHLITATGQRVTLRCSPRSGDLSVYWYQQSLDQGLQFLIQYYNGEERAKGNILERFSAQQFPDLHSELNLSSLELGDSALYFCASSVGGTSMVEQFFGPGTRLTVL.